The TCR beta chain under discussion was sequenced for a study of blood T cell repertoires in COVID-19. Study background: The origin of the acute and convalescent COVID-19 samples was the United States, Italy and Spain. PBMCs, B-cell-depleted T cells, or T cells were the source of the cDNA or gDNA that made up the material.

Germline CDR1 SGHRS, CDR2 YFSETQ. V lost 4 bases, J lost 6 bases, and 23 bases lay in between. The CDR3 sequence is 17 residues long. Per the original methods: For nucleated cells, counts were estimated from reference gene primer amplification. Measured with immunoSEQ multiplex PCR; TCRdb has only the in-frame clones, and not every one. That table furnishes V, J and clone size, whereas the DNA furnished D and trimming. The data show hundreds of thousands of clones, with more than 75% seen just once and roughly 3.4% held by the top ten. The clonotype originates from a woman aged 18-29 years who had recovered from COVID-19. Sequenced input: peripheral blood. The V and J genes are TRBV5-1 and TRBJ2-1, with D perhaps matching TRBD2 (7 bases). The CDR3 region is CASSPMRGGRGGNEQFF. The CDR3 region has the DNA TGCGCCAGCAGCCCTATGAGGGGCGGGAGAGGGGGCAATGAGCAGTTCTTC.